What follows are 8 T cell receptor beta chains derived from one specimen sequenced in a study of OX40 agonist ivuxolimab in advanced cancers. The data were produced by immunoSEQ multiplex PCR, yet TCRdb's version contains in-frame clones alone and is incomplete. The sample yields about 84,000 clones, 84% seen once. The sample was CD4+ or CD8+ T cells sorted from blood, taken in a trial of the OX40 agonist ivuxolimab. The receptors come from an adult with an advanced solid tumor such as melanoma, head and neck, liver or kidney cancer.

The V and J genes are TRBV5-6 and TRBJ1-1; D not resolved. Looked up from germline, CDR1 is SGHDT and CDR2 is YYEEEE. Trimming stripped 2 bases from V and 0 bases from J, with 5 bases between. CDR3 length: 13 residues. The CDR3 sequence is CASSFDLNTEAFF. CDR3 sequence (DNA): TGTGCCAGCAGCTTTGACCTGAACACTGAAGCTTTCTTT.

This rearrangement joins TRBV21-1 to TRBJ1-4. TRBV21-1 is marked as a pseudogene. The CDR3 is 13 residues long. The CDR3 nucleotides read TGTGCCAGCACTCCTTTCAGTGGGGAAAAACTGTTTTTT. Translated: CASTPFSGEKLFF.

The rearrangement uses TRBV7-3 and TRBJ2-1, with a tentative D call TRBD1 (6 bases). The length of the CDR3 is 13 residues. Germline V lookup: CDR1 SGHTA, CDR2 FQGTGA. Trimming left V 5 bases short and J 8 bases short, with 13 bases between. The CDR3 loop reads CASSASRGDEQFF. Written as DNA, the CDR3 is TGTGCCAGCAGCGCCTCCAGGGGCGATGAGCAGTTCTTC.

The rearrangement uses TRBV6-6 and TRBJ2-5; TRBD1 might be the D (5 bases). The CDR3 consists of 14 residues. Trimming left V 0 bases short and J 5 bases short, with 10 bases between. The germline gives CDR1 MNHNY, CDR2 SVGAGI (reference sequence). CDR3 loop: CASSYSQASETQYF. CDR3 DNA: TGTGCCAGCAGTTACTCACAGGCATCCGAGACCCAGTACTTC.

Only one count was recorded for this clone. J is TRBJ2-2 and V is TRBV6-5; 8 bases match TRBD1. The germline V gene encodes CDR1 MNHEY and CDR2 SVGAGI. The J segment lost 2 bases and the V segment lost 5 bases, leaving 4 bases of the junction unmatched. This CDR3 spans 15 amino acids. The CDR3 DNA reads TGTGCCAGCAGTCCGGGACAGGTTAACACCGGGGAGCTGTTTTTT. As protein: CASSPGQVNTGELFF.

Only one count was recorded for this clone. The chain joins TRBV11-2 to TRBJ2-3; 9 bases line up with TRBD2. V shed 0 bases and J 3 bases; nucleotides not matched to a gene: 7. This CDR3 contains 17 residues. CDR1 and CDR2 from the germline V gene are SGHAT and FQNNGV. The CDR3 sequence is CASSLDGGGGATDTQYF. CDR3 nucleotides: TGTGCCAGCAGCTTAGATGGGGGCGGGGGGGCGACAGATACGCAGTATTTT.

The chain employs TRBV7-2 and TRBJ1-1, with 7 bases matching TRBD1. Unmatched junction bases numbered 8, after V lost 5 bases and J lost 5 bases. The germline CDR1 and CDR2 sequences are SGHTA and FQGNSA. The CDR3 totals 14 residues. The DNA of the CDR3 is TGTGCCAGCAGCCTTGACAGGGATCGAACTGAAGCTTTCTTT. Amino acids: CASSLDRDRTEAFF.

The genes are TRBV5-4 and TRBJ2-1, with a possible D match to TRBD1 (6 bases). Trimming took off 2 bases at V and 2 bases at J, with 14 bases between the two ends. CDR1 and CDR2 from the germline V gene are SGHNT and YYREEE (reference sequence). The CDR3 covers 16 residues. The CDR3 nucleotides are TGTGCCAGCAGCTTAAACCAGGGGATCACCTACAATGAGCAGTTCTTC. Protein: CASSLNQGITYNEQFF.